This T cell receptor beta chain was sequenced for a study of radiation and T cells in renal cell carcinoma (dated by TCRdb to between 2020 and 2021). Study-level background: In total, fewer than 55 samples underwent TCR beta sequencing: 25 or so tumors plus 27 peripheral blood samples. The final blood draw was performed at 4 weeks after radiation, at the same time as nephrectomy. Across all 53 samples, 4,000,000 or so unique CDR3 nucleotide sequences encoding 2 million to 3 million unique CDR3 amino acid sequences were identified.

Broad study findings and their caveats: Because no pretreatment tumor biopsies were available, whether clonotypes were present in the tumor at baseline could not be determined. An increase in top tumor clonotypes in blood was observed from baseline to 2 weeks post-radiation, followed by contraction by 4 weeks, which was taken to suggest transient expansion of tumor-resident clones. Because the trial had a single-armed design, the trial could not examine how radiation dose or scheduling affected the TCR repertoire. Blood repertoire dynamics were not followed beyond 4 weeks after treatment.

The intended sense of this specimen's time point label: blood 4 weeks post-SBRT, at nephrectomy. This specimen's treatment or condition label, interpreted: 15 Gy SBRT to primary tumor, nephrectomy 4 weeks later. Samples were obtained from a clinical trial, in which 15 Gy stereotactic body radiation therapy was delivered to primary renal cell carcinomas and nephrectomy was performed 4 weeks later. To track tumor-enriched clonotypes, serial peripheral blood was sampled from radiation-treated patients at baseline and at 2 weeks and 4 weeks after SBRT. Every patient had renal cell carcinoma of clear cell pathology. Genomic DNA for TCR sequencing was prepared using the QIAamp DNA Blood Mini Kit (Qiagen). Only samples passing all quality control checks were included in the analyses. The immunoSEQ kit was used, according to the manufacturer's recommendations, to generate TCR beta libraries from genomic DNA. For library preparation, a first multiplex PCR was performed with proprietary primers, followed by a second PCR in which unique barcodes were added, and bead cleanups were performed after each round. Each sample batch included a kit-provided positive control reaction and a negative control reaction. The final libraries were assessed on an Agilent 4200 TapeStation D1000 ScreenTape, pooled by volume, and quantified by qPCR. Sequencing was performed on an Illumina NextSeq500 using a MidOutput 150-cycle cartridge, with 156 Read1 cycles, 15 Index1 cycles, and the kit custom primers. The pooled library was loaded at around 1 pM with around 20% PhiX control spiked in. As for the original processing: The vendor-processed data were analyzed in R, and a clonotype was defined as all T cells that share the same CDR3 nucleotide sequence. For clone abundance analyses, frequencies were normalized to the 10,000 most abundant clones per sample. Public T cell clones, which averaged fewer than five per sample, were excluded before analysis. A difference in abundance of at least 32-fold between compartments was used to define tumor-enriched and baseline blood-enriched clonotypes. A beta-binomial differential abundance model was used to identify clonotypes that expanded or contracted between blood time points. The Baroni-Urbani and Buser coefficient was used to measure tumor-blood repertoire similarity, and groups were compared with two-tailed Wilcoxon tests in R. TCRdb took this table from immuneACCESS and kept in-frame rearrangements with V and J called. Such tables lack part of the clones; where checked against another copy, unresolved V genes explain under half of the gap, and the rest is unexplained. The DNA gave D and trimming, while V, J and clone size come from that table. The sample table holds about 73,000 clones, of which over 80% were seen once. Of the sample, 2% to 3% is held by the ten largest clones.

Points on this clone: Its antigen is unknown. No per-base quality is available; no much larger clone lies one base away.

From cysteine to phenylalanine, the CDR3 is 15 amino acids long. The kept DNA is CDR3 alone, 45 bases in frame from the first base. Trimming takes 3 bases from V and 0 bases from J, and the germline ends sit 12 bases apart. The germline V gene gives CDR1 as SGHAT and CDR2 as FQNNGV. This receptor was identified in a woman in her fifties or sixties with renal cell carcinoma. The starting material was blood, obtained from a patient whose treatment included radiotherapy and nephrectomy. The receptor chain draws on TRBV11-2 and TRBJ2-7; a tentative D match to TRBD1 spans 6 bases. The CDR3: CASSFFWTVSYEQYF. The sequenced DNA: TGTGCCAGCAGCTTTTTCTGGACAGTCTCCTACGAGCAGTACTTC.